This is a list of T cell receptor beta chains from one sample in a study of blood T cell repertoires in COVID-19. Sequenced by immunoSEQ multiplex PCR; TCRdb stores in-frame clones only, minus some. The data show 95,000 to 150,000 clones, about two thirds seen once. Sequences were obtained from peripheral blood. The receptors shown here come from a human donor with acute or convalescent COVID-19. The donor label of this sample is uncertain. Each CDR3 is given with its conserved first and last residue. Each record gives: D gene, J gene, V gene, clone size, CDR3 protein, CDR3 DNA. The D gene is left open where the match is weak. Some rows have no size entry. The others give once, few or many, or a class for an expanded clone.

D: -; J: TRBJ1-2; V: TRBV28; size: few; CDR3: CASRRGGLANYGYTF; DNA: TGTGCCAGCAGGAGGGGGGGTTTAGCTAACTATGGCTACACCTTC
D: -; J: TRBJ1-3; V: TRBV30; size: once; CDR3: CAWSILSGNTIYF; DNA: TGTGCCTGGAGTATCCTCTCTGGAAACACCATATATTTT
D: -; J: TRBJ2-6; V: TRBV7-8; size: -; CDR3: CASSSYRSSGANVLTF; DNA: TGTGCCAGCAGCTCCTACAGGAGCTCTGGGGCCAACGTCCTGACTTTC
D: -; J: TRBJ2-3; V: TRBV10-3; size: -; CDR3: CAIRLAATDTQYF; DNA: TGTGCCATCAGGCTAGCCGCCACAGATACGCAGTATTTT
D: TRBD1; J: TRBJ1-2; V: TRBV18; size: -; CDR3: CASSLQGSPNYGYTF; DNA: TGTGCCAGCTCACTACAGGGGTCCCCTAACTATGGCTACACCTTC
D: TRBD1; J: TRBJ2-1; V: TRBV9; size: -; CDR3: CASSVGRDRVYNEQFF; DNA: TGTGCCAGCAGCGTAGGTCGGGACAGGGTCTACAATGAGCAGTTCTTC
D: -; J: TRBJ1-1; V: TRBV5-1; size: -; CDR3: CASSLNGGENTEAFF; DNA: TGCGCCAGCAGCTTAAATGGGGGGGAGAACACTGAAGCTTTCTTT
D: TRBD1; J: TRBJ2-3; V: TRBV6-2/TRBV6-3; size: -; CDR3: CASSLTGTGFSYTQYF; DNA: TGTGCCAGCAGCCTAACCGGGACAGGCTTTTCTTATACGCAGTATTTT
D: -; J: TRBJ1-6; V: TRBV2; size: -; CDR3: CASRSTASSYNSPLHF; DNA: TGTGCCAGCAGGTCGACAGCAAGCTCCTATAATTCACCCCTCCACTTT
D: -; J: TRBJ1-1; V: TRBV7-2; size: -; CDR3: CASSFTGINTEAFF; DNA: TGTGCCAGCAGCTTTACCGGGATAAACACTGAAGCTTTCTTT
D: -; J: TRBJ2-1; V: TRBV5-3; size: -; CDR3: CARKTRFNEQFF; DNA: TGTGCCAGAAAGACTCGGTTTAATGAGCAGTTCTTC
D: -; J: TRBJ2-2; V: TRBV19; size: -; CDR3: CASSIPRSTGELFF; DNA: TGTGCCAGTAGTATACCCCGCAGTACCGGGGAGCTGTTTTTT
D: TRBD1; J: TRBJ1-5; V: TRBV12-5; size: -; CDR3: CASGSTGGLQPQHF; DNA: TGTGCTAGTGGTTCGACAGGGGGACTTCAGCCCCAGCATTTT
D: -; J: TRBJ2-3; V: TRBV19; size: -; CDR3: CASSPARGTGTDTQYF; DNA: TGTGCCAGTAGTCCCGCCCGGGGGACGGGCACAGATACGCAGTATTTT
D: TRBD1; J: TRBJ1-1; V: TRBV27; size: -; CDR3: CASSFCRTGQGPTEAFF; DNA: TGTGCCAGCAGTTTCTGTAGAACGGGACAGGGGCCCACTGAAGCTTTCTTT
D: TRBD1; J: TRBJ1-2; V: TRBV2; size: -; CDR3: CASDRGDYGYTF; DNA: TGTGCCAGCGACAGGGGGGACTATGGCTACACCTTC
D: -; J: TRBJ1-2; V: TRBV18; size: -; CDR3: CASSPVTTGLGGYTF; DNA: TGTGCCAGCTCACCTGTGACGACAGGTCTAGGTGGCTACACCTTC
D: TRBD1; J: TRBJ2-3; V: TRBV19; size: -; CDR3: CASRDRGRADTQYF; DNA: TGTGCCAGTAGAGACAGGGGGCGGGCAGATACGCAGTATTTT
D: -; J: TRBJ2-3; V: TRBV6-5; size: -; CDR3: CASRVPGTDTQYF; DNA: TGTGCCAGCAGGGTCCCAGGTACAGATACGCAGTATTTT
D: TRBD1; J: TRBJ2-7; V: TRBV15; size: -; CDR3: CATSRVRGTGGDEQYF; DNA: TGTGCCACCAGCAGAGTTCGAGGGACAGGGGGCGACGAGCAGTACTTC
D: -; J: TRBJ2-1; V: TRBV4-1; size: once; CDR3: CASSQDMAGPYNEQFF; DNA: TGCGCCAGCAGCCAAGATATGGCGGGGCCGTACAATGAGCAGTTCTTC
D: -; J: TRBJ1-2; V: TRBV9; size: -; CDR3: CASSVGQGSLIGYTF; DNA: TGTGCCAGCAGCGTAGGGCAGGGGTCTTTAATTGGCTACACCTTC
D: -; J: TRBJ2-5; V: TRBV28; size: -; CDR3: CASGQMETQYF; DNA: TGTGCCAGTGGTCAGATGGAGACCCAGTACTTC
D: TRBD2; J: TRBJ2-1; V: TRBV7-2; size: -; CDR3: CASSLAGSGGAGYNEQFF; DNA: TGTGCCAGCAGCTTAGCTGGTAGCGGGGGGGCCGGGTACAATGAGCAGTTCTTC
D: -; J: TRBJ1-1; V: TRBV3-1/TRBV3-2; size: -; CDR3: CASSQARTTMGTEAFF; DNA: TGTGCCAGCAGCCAAGCGAGGACAACCATGGGCACTGAAGCTTTCTTT
D: TRBD1; J: TRBJ1-2; V: TRBV24-1; size: -; CDR3: CATSDRTGGFYGYTF; DNA: TGTGCCACCAGTGACCGGACAGGGGGGTTCTATGGCTACACCTTC
D: TRBD1; J: TRBJ2-1; V: TRBV14; size: few; CDR3: CASHRQGYSNEQFF; DNA: TGTGCCAGTCACCGACAGGGATATAGCAATGAGCAGTTCTTC
D: -; J: TRBJ1-5; V: TRBV6-6; size: -; CDR3: CASSPGQYSNQPQHF; DNA: TGTGCCAGCAGTCCCGGACAATATAGCAATCAGCCCCAGCATTTT
D: -; J: TRBJ1-3; V: TRBV30; size: -; CDR3: CAWSRGSGNTIYF; DNA: TGTGCCTGGAGCAGGGGCTCAGGAAACACCATATATTTT
D: TRBD1; J: TRBJ1-2; V: TRBV3-1/TRBV3-2; size: -; CDR3: CASSHGTGTGGYTF; DNA: TGTGCCAGCAGCCACGGGACAGGAACCGGGGGCTACACCTTC
D: TRBD1; J: TRBJ2-7; V: TRBV28; size: -; CDR3: CASSTQTGQQYF; DNA: TGTGCCAGCAGTACCCAGACAGGGCAGCAGTACTTC
D: -; J: TRBJ2-2; V: TRBV3-1/TRBV3-2; size: -; CDR3: CASSLHHRAGELFF; DNA: TGTGCCAGCAGCCTTCACCACAGGGCCGGGGAGCTGTTTTTT
D: TRBD1; J: TRBJ1-2; V: TRBV13; size: -; CDR3: CASSSRDSIFYGYTF; DNA: TGTGCCAGCAGCTCCCGGGACAGCATCTTCTATGGCTACACCTTC
D: -; J: TRBJ2-1; V: TRBV12-3/TRBV12-4; size: -; CDR3: CASSLGRPPEQFF; DNA: TGTGCCAGCAGTTTAGGCAGGCCCCCGGAGCAGTTCTTC
D: TRBD1; J: TRBJ2-1; V: TRBV24-1; size: -; CDR3: CATSDLGQGGSSYNEQFF; DNA: TGTGCCACCAGTGATTTGGGACAGGGGGGGAGCTCCTACAATGAGCAGTTCTTC
D: -; J: TRBJ1-3; V: TRBV5-5; size: -; CDR3: CASSSTQGFRENTIYF; DNA: TGTGCCAGCAGCTCTACCCAGGGATTCAGGGAAAACACCATATATTTT
D: TRBD1; J: TRBJ2-2; V: TRBV19; size: -; CDR3: CASSVWTGGTGELFF; DNA: TGTGCCAGTAGTGTTTGGACAGGGGGCACCGGGGAGCTGTTTTTT
D: -; J: TRBJ1-1; V: TRBV11-2; size: -; CDR3: CASSPPSNTEAFF; DNA: TGTGCCAGCAGCCCCCCCTCGAACACTGAAGCTTTCTTT
D: -; J: TRBJ1-1; V: TRBV3-1/TRBV3-2; size: few; CDR3: CASRRGGTENTEAFF; DNA: TGTGCCAGCAGGAGGGGGGGCACGGAGAACACTGAAGCTTTCTTT
D: -; J: TRBJ1-1; V: TRBV7-9; size: few; CDR3: CASSPSRDEAFF; DNA: TGTGCCAGCAGCCCTTCCCGGGATGAAGCTTTCTTT
D: TRBD2; J: TRBJ2-7; V: TRBV7-9; size: many; CDR3: CASSPGRAYEQYF; DNA: TGTGCCAGCAGCCCCGGGAGGGCCTACGAGCAGTACTTC
D: -; J: TRBJ1-5; V: TRBV7-2; size: -; CDR3: CASSVKQDYSNQPQHF; DNA: TGTGCCAGCAGCGTAAAGCAGGATTATAGCAATCAGCCCCAGCATTTT
D: -; J: TRBJ1-2; V: TRBV5-6; size: -; CDR3: CASSPNGHSLYGYTF; DNA: TGTGCCAGCAGCCCGAACGGACACAGCCTCTATGGCTACACCTTC